The 26 T cell receptor beta chains in this list originate from one sample, sequenced in a study of blood T cell repertoires in COVID-19. The method was immunoSEQ multiplex PCR; TCRdb's version includes in-frame clones alone and lacks a portion of them. The data show about 70,000 clones, with 88% seen just once and over 6% held by the top ten. Sequenced input: peripheral blood. These receptors were taken from a woman aged 70-85 years with acute or convalescent COVID-19.

The chain couples TRBV18 to TRBJ2-3; 11 bases fit TRBD2. Germline values: CDR1 KGHSH, CDR2 LQKENI. The CDR3 length is 14 residues. The trim removed 6 bases at V and 5 bases at J, leaving 4 bases unmatched. CDR3 amino acids: CASSQLAGEDTQYF. In nucleotides, the CDR3 is TGTGCCAGCTCCCAACTAGCGGGGGAAGATACGCAGTATTTT.

This clone was seen a handful of times. This chain links TRBV5-5 with TRBJ2-2; D call uncertain. The V gene's germline CDR1 is SGHKS and CDR2 YYEKEE (reference sequence). V was clipped by 1 base and J by 3 bases, with 4 bases between them. The length of the CDR3 is 13 residues. The CDR3 region has the DNA TGTGCCAGCAGCTTGTTCGACACCGGGGAGCTGTTTTTT. Encoded protein: CASSLFDTGELFF.

CDR3 nucleotides: TGTGCCAGCAGTTACTCGGGACACAGTAATGAAAAACTGTTTTTT. Translation gives CASSYSGHSNEKLFF. J is TRBJ1-4 and V is TRBV6-6, with D possibly TRBD1 on 6 matching bases. Per the germline V gene, CDR1 is MNHNY and CDR2 is SVGAGI (reference sequence). CDR3 length equals 15 residues. V was clipped by 0 bases and J by 4 bases, with 9 bases between them.

The rearrangement uses TRBV2 and TRBJ1-6, with TRBD1 identical over 11 bases. The CDR3 contains 13 residues. Germline CDR1 is SNHLY and CDR2 is FYNNEI. V was clipped by 10 bases and J by 12 bases; unmatched bases: 8. CDR3 protein: CATAGTGGGPLHF. For the CDR3, the DNA is TGTGCCACCGCCGGGACAGGGGGAGGACCCCTCCACTTT.

V gene TRBV18 combines with J gene TRBJ2-7; D is uncertain. The CDR3 has 14 amino acids. V lost 2 bases to trimming and J lost 0 bases, with 8 bases between them. Germline V gene sequence: CDR1 KGHSH, CDR2 LQKENI. The DNA of the CDR3 is TGTGCCAGCTCACCAGAAACAATCTCCTACGAGCAGTACTTC. It yields the protein CASSPETISYEQYF.

The rearrangement joins TRBV5-1 to TRBJ2-5; perhaps TRBD2 as D (5 bases). CDR1 and CDR2 (germline): SGHRS, YFSETQ. Deletions cut 4 bases from V and 2 bases from J, with 15 bases between. This CDR3 spans 15 amino acids. The CDR3 sequence: CASSLFREIQETQYF. DNA for the CDR3: TGCGCCAGCAGCCTGTTTCGGGAAATTCAAGAGACCCAGTACTTC.

This clone was recorded a few times. The genes are TRBV11-3 and TRBJ1-6; D remains unclear. Deletions cut 3 bases from V and 8 bases from J, with 8 bases between. Germline V gene data show CDR1 as SGHNT and CDR2 as YENEEA. The CDR3 covers 13 residues. The CDR3 bases are TGTGCCAGCAGCTTGGAGACCGATTCACCCCTCCACTTT. Protein sequence: CASSLETDSPLHF.

The rearrangement uses TRBV28 and TRBJ2-3; a weak D match, TRBD1 (5 bases). The CDR3 runs 15 residues. The V end was cut by 7 bases, the J end by 2 bases, with 16 bases between. Germline loops: CDR1 MDHEN, CDR2 SYDVKM. The CDR3 DNA sequence: TGTGCCAGCACCTCCCCCGGCAGGGACACAGATACGCAGTATTTT. Its protein is CASTSPGRDTDTQYF.

V usage is TRBV7-8 and J usage is TRBJ1-4; D gene uncertain. Germline V gene data show CDR1 as SGHVS and CDR2 as FQNEAQ. Trimming removed 3 bases from V and 0 bases from J, with 8 bases in between. CDR3 length: 15 residues. The CDR3 loop reads CASSFRGATNEKLFF. CDR3 bases: TGTGCCAGCAGCTTTCGGGGTGCAACTAATGAAAAACTGTTTTTT.

The rearrangement uses TRBV2 and TRBJ1-5, with D uncertain. CDR1 SNHLY and CDR2 FYNNEI come from the germline V gene. The CDR3 runs 13 residues. Trimming pared 6 bases from V and 4 bases from J, leaving 10 bases between. For the CDR3, the DNA is TGTGCCAGCAGAATACAGTATAATCAGCCCCAGCATTTT. Translated, it gives CASRIQYNQPQHF.

The J gene is TRBJ2-7, the V gene TRBV6-5; TRBD2 matches at 8 bases. CDR3 length: 15 amino acids. V was clipped by 2 bases and J by 3 bases; unmatched bases: 6. Germline lookup yields CDR1 MNHEY and CDR2 SVGAGI. CDR3 coding DNA: TGTGCCAGCAGTTACGGGTCTAGCGGGCTCTACGAGCAGTACTTC. It translates to CASSYGSSGLYEQYF.

The chain employs TRBV6-6 and TRBJ2-2; D might be TRBD2 (5 bases). The germline V gene has CDR1 MNHNY and CDR2 SVGAGI (reference sequence). V was trimmed by 2 bases and J by 10 bases, leaving 14 bases between them. The CDR3 has 14 amino acids. The CDR3 bases are TGTGCCAGCAGTTACGAAGCGGCAGTCGCGGAGCTGTTTTTT. The encoded protein is CASSYEAAVAELFF.

The chain uses TRBV5-5 and TRBJ1-5; TRBD1 matches at 7 bases. This CDR3 contains 15 residues. Germline CDR1 and CDR2: SGHKS and YYEKEE (reference sequence). V was pared by 2 bases and J by 0 bases, with 2 bases of the junction left unmatched. This CDR3 is CASSLGGYSNQPQHF. DNA for the CDR3: TGTGCCAGCAGCTTAGGGGGCTATAGCAATCAGCCCCAGCATTTT.

This sequence joins TRBV6-4 and TRBJ1-3; TRBD1 agrees at 7 bases. The V segment lost 7 bases and the J segment 2 bases; nucleotides outside the gene matches: 8. The CDR3 is 15 residues long. Per the germline V gene, CDR1 is MRHNA and CDR2 is SNTAGT. The CDR3 DNA is TGTGCCAGCAAGGAGAACAGGGGAACTGGAAACACCATATATTTT. It encodes CASKENRGTGNTIYF.

The CDR3 spells CASSLKAGPEGGYTF. Written as DNA, the CDR3 is TGTGCCAGCAGCCTAAAGGCCGGTCCCGAGGGTGGCTACACCTTC. The chain joins TRBV3-1 (or the pseudogene TRBV3-2) to TRBJ1-2; D gene uncertain. The germline V and J ends were trimmed by 4 bases and 7 bases, with 19 bases remaining between them. This CDR3 contains 15 residues. Per the germline V gene, CDR1 is LGHDT and CDR2 is YNNKEL (reference sequence).

This clone came up once. V usage is TRBV7-9 and J usage is TRBJ1-4; D unclear. Germline V gene data show CDR1 as SEHNR and CDR2 as FQNEAQ (reference sequence). V was pared by 1 base and J by 11 bases, with 8 bases between. The CDR3 spans 12 residues. CDR3 sequence: CASSLEADKLFF. CDR3 bases: TGTGCCAGCAGCTTAGAAGCGGATAAACTGTTTTTT.

The chain has TRBV28 and TRBJ1-6, with TRBD1 identical over 7 bases. Germline loops: CDR1 MDHEN, CDR2 SYDVKM. V dropped 5 bases and J dropped 7; count of bases not matched to a gene: 5. This CDR3 is 14 amino acids long. The CDR3 nucleotides are TGTGCCAGCAGTCTCACAGGGGACAATTCACCCCTCCACTTT. Translated: CASSLTGDNSPLHF. Filled out from reference TRBV28 and TRBJ1-6, the complete variable domain reads DVKVTQSSRYLVKRTGEKVFLECVQDMDHENMFWYRQDPGLGLRLIYFSYDVKMKEKGDIPEGYSVSREKKERFSLILESASTNQTSMYLCASSLTGDNSPLHFGNGTRLTVT.

This clone appeared a few times. The V and J genes are TRBV11-2 and TRBJ2-2; 12 nucleotides line up with TRBD2. Trimming removed 3 bases from V and 7 bases from J; junction bases left unmatched: 3. From germline, CDR1 is SGHAT and CDR2 FQNNGV. The CDR3 is 15 amino acids. DNA of the CDR3: TGTGCCAGCAGCTTCCAACTAGCGGGAGGCGGGGAGCTGTTTTTT. It yields the protein CASSFQLAGGGELFF.

The chain recombines TRBV5-1 with TRBJ1-5; the D is unclear. The CDR3 runs 15 residues. Trimming shortened V by 0 bases and J by 1 base, and 8 bases separated the two germline ends. The germline gives CDR1 SGHRS, CDR2 YFSETQ. CDR3 sequence reads: CASSLGPGSNQPQHF. CDR3 DNA: TGCGCCAGCAGCTTGGGGCCGGGGAGCAATCAGCCCCAGCATTTT.

The rearrangement links TRBV29-1 to TRBJ1-3; D not certain. The CDR3 totals 15 residues. Trimming took 6 bases from V and 0 from J, leaving 15 bases between them. Germline V CDR1 and CDR2: SQVTM, ANQGSEA. The DNA of the CDR3 is TGCAGCGTGACCCGAGACACCGGCTCTGGAAACACCATATATTTT. Translated: CSVTRDTGSGNTIYF.

The chain couples TRBV10-3 to TRBJ2-2; weak D call: TRBD2 (5 bases). This CDR3 is 14 amino acids long. V was trimmed by 7 bases and J by 0 bases, leaving 9 bases between them. CDR1 and CDR2 from the germline V gene are ENHRY and SYGVKD. The CDR3 sequence: CAIKGDPNTGELFF. The CDR3 coding sequence is TGTGCCATCAAGGGAGACCCGAACACCGGGGAGCTGTTTTTT.

The CDR3 DNA reads as TGTGCCAGCAGTACCAGGGGGCTTGGCGGGGAGCTGTTTTTT. This sequence encodes CASSTRGLGGELFF. The chain couples TRBV28 to TRBJ2-2; 8 nucleotides align to TRBD1. The CDR3 sequence is 14 residues long. The V and J ends lost 5 bases and 7 bases, in that order; junction bases with no gene match: 6. In germline, CDR1 is MDHEN, CDR2 SYDVKM.

This sequence joins TRBV7-2 and TRBJ1-5, with TRBD1 matching over 8 bases. Germline loops: CDR1 SGHTA, CDR2 FQGNSA. The V gene end was trimmed by 5 bases and the J gene end by 8 bases; junction bases not matched to a gene: 5. This CDR3 has 13 amino acids. CDR3 DNA sequence: TGTGCCAGCAGCCCGGACAGGGAGGAGCCCCAGCATTTT. Protein sequence: CASSPDREEPQHF.

The chain couples TRBV19 to TRBJ2-5, with a possible D match to TRBD1 (5 bases). The V gene's germline CDR1 is LNHDA and CDR2 SQIVND (reference sequence). Trimming took off 5 bases at V and 5 bases at J, with 15 bases between the two ends. This CDR3 comprises 14 residues. The CDR3 protein is CASSFSGLGETQYF. CDR3 sequence (DNA): TGTGCCAGTAGTTTCTCAGGGCTGGGGGAGACCCAGTACTTC.

V and J are TRBV4-1 and TRBJ2-3, with 8 nucleotides matching TRBD2. This CDR3 spans 15 amino acids. CDR1 MGHRA and CDR2 YSYEKL come from the germline V gene. Unmatched junction bases numbered 3, after V lost 0 bases and J lost 4 bases. The CDR3 DNA sequence: TGCGCCAGCAGCCAAGACGGGGGGGCTGCAGATACGCAGTATTTT. This gives the protein CASSQDGGAADTQYF.

This chain connects TRBV15 to TRBJ1-5; maybe TRBD1 (5 bases). The V gene's germline CDR1 is LNHNV and CDR2 YYDKDF (reference sequence). V was cut by 0 bases and J by 4 bases, with 22 bases left in between. The CDR3 spans 19 residues. The CDR3 sequence: CATSRDRRGVGTSNQPQHF. The CDR3 coding sequence is TGTGCCACCAGCAGAGATAGGCGAGGAGTGGGGACTTCTAATCAGCCCCAGCATTTT.